This record covers a single T cell receptor (delta chain). Its antigen specificity is not known. Base qualities were left out, and no much larger clone turns up one base away. RNA was isolated using the RNeasy mini kit, and reverse transcription was performed with Superscript III. Multiplex PCR was used to generate CDR3 amplicons, with pooled V-gene forward primers and a constant-region reverse primer carrying Illumina adaptor overhangs. After gel purification, the amplicons were indexed with Nextera index primers over eight extra PCR cycles and then purified using AMPure XP beads. The libraries were sequenced on an Illumina MiSeq using paired-end 250 bp reads, dual indexing and an approximately 20% PhiX spike-in. Per the original workflow: FastQC was used to check read quality, and ea-utils fastq-join was used to merge TRG read pairs. Annotation of sequences was performed with IMGT/HighV-QUEST, only productive sequences with unambiguous V-gene assignment were retained, and clonotypes were defined by identical CDR3 sequence. For downstream analysis, the tools were VDJtools 1.1.1, tcR 2.2.3, Treemap and vegan Shannon diversity in R 3.4.4. TCRdb recomputed clones from the public reads with CATT; identical DNA rows were then combined. TCRdb assigned the V and J calls; the authors' analysis was not used. Across this sample there are about 27,000 delta-chain clones, with around 7.7% seen only once. The top ten clonotypes cover around 0.91% of the sample.

This specimen belongs to a study of Vδ1+ human thymocytes (dated by TCRdb to the late 2010s). Background for the entire study: As a data resource, the study described the mRNA-level TRG and TRD CDR3 repertoires of highly purified Vdelta1+ thymocytes obtained from young children. Validation of the multiplex-based CDR3 amplicon strategy against 5'RACE-based CDR3 amplicon generation methods had been performed previously.

Thymic samples were depleted of alphabeta T cells, then CD3+ TCRVdelta1+ TCRVdelta2- thymocytes were FACS-sorted. A purity of roughly 97% to 99.6% was achieved for sorted Vdelta1+ thymocytes. The thymic specimens were obtained from 7 or 8 paediatric patients, aged roughly 5 days to 15 months, who were having corrective cardiac surgery. After the thymic tissue was dispersed, mononuclear cells were isolated using a Histopaque-1077 density gradient. For staining, the antibodies used were anti-TCRVdelta1 clone TS8.2, anti-TCRVdelta2 clone B6, anti-CD3 clone HIT3a and anti-TCRalphabeta clone IP26. Unmatched junction bases come to 26, with V trimmed by 5 bases and J by 1 base. The CDR3, from cysteine to phenylalanine, totals 22 residues. Of all the DNA, just the CDR3 is kept, 66 bases in frame from base 1. CDR1 and CDR2 (TSWWSYY, QGS) derive from the germline V gene. What the study reported, not specific to this receptor: Despite high sort purity, around 20% of thymic TRD sequences were Vdelta2 (and few Vdelta3), unlike peripheral blood Vdelta1+ controls. The use of highly purified populations and single-cell validation was advised by the authors, since misinterpretation of bulk repertoire data could be caused by unexpected Vdelta2 sequences. The thymic TRG and TRD repertoires appeared highly polyclonal, with Gaussian CDR3 length distributions, in contrast to the oligoclonal repertoires of peripheral blood. Numerous TRG clonotypes were shared among donors (up to about 6.9x10^3), while TRD repertoires were essentially private (a maximum of 116 shared). Because no clustering by age or sex was observed, donors were not stratified by these variables in the analyses.

This chain joins TRDV1 to TRDJ1; TRDD3 fits 9 bases in the junction. This sequence originates from a girl less than two years old who had congenital heart surgery. Material for sequencing was Vdelta1+ gamma-delta thymocytes from the thymus. What this sample's cell subset or site label stands for: FACS-sorted CD3+ TCRalphabeta- TCRVdelta1+ TCRVdelta2- thymocytes. The bases read TGTGCTCTTGGGCCGTGGGGCTATATGGGGGATAAGATCGCCCTCATCACCGATAAACTCATCTTT. Translated, it gives CALGPWGYMGDKIALITDKLIF.